A selection of T cell receptor beta chains follows, all from one sample in a study of blood T cell repertoires in COVID-19. The repertoire was sequenced with immunoSEQ multiplex PCR; TCRdb's copy has only in-frame clones and lacks some. Of approximately 220,000 clones in the sample, roughly 89% are singletons; the top ten hold approximately 6%. The sequenced material came from peripheral blood. These receptors came from a man aged 55 to 70 who had recovered from COVID-19. Each CDR3 is given with its conserved first and last residue. D genes are given only for firm matches. Clone size is stated in some rows and not others, as once, few, many or a class when expanded.

v_gene	d_gene	abundance	j_gene	CDR3aa	CDR3nt
TRBV2	TRBD2	many	TRBJ2-2	CASISGENTGELFF	TGTGCCAGCATTAGCGGGGAGAACACCGGGGAGCTGTTTTTT
TRBV7-9	TRBD1	-	TRBJ1-2	CASGLYDRDSSGYGYTF	TGTGCCAGCGGATTGTACGACCGGGACAGTTCTGGCTATGGCTACACCTTC
TRBV27	-	-	TRBJ1-3	CASSLHRAGNTIYF	TGTGCCAGCAGTCTCCACAGGGCTGGAAACACCATATATTTT
TRBV30	-	-	TRBJ1-5	CAWNWGGRNQPQHF	TGTGCCTGGAATTGGGGAGGGCGCAATCAGCCCCAGCATTTT
TRBV5-4	TRBD2	-	TRBJ2-2	CASSPKRSGGQGELFF	TGTGCCAGCAGCCCCAAAAGGAGCGGGGGCCAAGGGGAGCTGTTTTTT
TRBV20-1	-	once	TRBJ1-2	CSARYGYTF	TGCAGTGCTCGCTATGGCTACACCTTC
TRBV4-3	TRBD2	few	TRBJ2-1	CASSQVHAGGNYNEQFF	TGCGCCAGCAGCCAAGTTCACGCGGGGGGGAACTACAATGAGCAGTTCTTC
TRBV27	-	-	TRBJ2-7	CASTNQGRDTYEQYF	TGTGCCAGCACCAATCAGGGGAGGGACACCTACGAGCAGTACTTC
TRBV28	-	-	TRBJ2-7	CASSLRQPISYEQYF	TGTGCCAGCAGTTTACGACAGCCTATCTCCTACGAGCAGTACTTC
TRBV19	TRBD2	-	TRBJ2-1	CASSTPGLAGYYNEQFF	TGTGCCAGTAGTACACCAGGACTAGCGGGGTACTACAATGAGCAGTTCTTC
TRBV2	-	-	TRBJ1-4	CASNRVSGEKLFF	TGTGCCAGCAACAGGGTTTCAGGTGAAAAACTGTTTTTT
TRBV6-5	TRBD1	-	TRBJ1-5	CASSYKGARDQPQHF	TGTGCCAGCAGTTACAAGGGGGCACGGGATCAGCCCCAGCATTTT
TRBV11-2	TRBD2	-	TRBJ2-2	CASNRGGGLESWTGELFF	TGTGCCAGCAATCGGGGCGGGGGACTAGAGAGTTGGACCGGGGAGCTGTTTTTT
TRBV7-3	-	-	TRBJ1-1	CASSYNSGTEAFF	TGTGCCAGCAGCTACAATTCGGGGACTGAAGCTTTCTTT
TRBV5-1	-	-	TRBJ2-4	CASSLSGSMNIQYF	TGCGCCAGCAGCTTGAGTGGGAGCATGAACATTCAGTACTTC
TRBV19	TRBD1	-	TRBJ1-1	CASSIAGGEEAFF	TGTGCCAGTAGTATAGCAGGGGGAGAGGAAGCTTTCTTT
TRBV28	TRBD2	-	TRBJ2-7	CASSPGGGRFHEQYF	TGTGCCAGCAGCCCCGGGGGGGGGCGCTTCCACGAGCAGTACTTC
TRBV30	-	-	TRBJ1-1	CAWSTGPGGAFF	TGTGCCTGGAGTACGGGCCCGGGGGGGGCTTTCTTT
TRBV6-5	-	-	TRBJ1-4	CASSLQGTNNEKLFF	TGTGCCAGCAGTCTGCAGGGTACCAACAATGAAAAACTGTTTTTT
TRBV27	TRBD1	-	TRBJ2-7	CASSGDSIPSSYEQYF	TGTGCCAGCAGTGGGGACAGTATCCCTAGCTCCTACGAGCAGTACTTC
TRBV19	-	-	TRBJ2-3	CASSTRRDSLGDTQYF	TGTGCCAGTAGTACTAGGAGAGATTCCCTTGGAGATACGCAGTATTTT
TRBV2	-	once	TRBJ1-1	CASSEGEVNTEAFF	TGTGCCAGCAGTGAAGGGGAGGTGAACACTGAAGCTTTCTTT
TRBV29-1	-	-	TRBJ1-1	CSVCSGFTEAFF	TGCAGCGTTTGCTCGGGATTCACTGAAGCTTTCTTT
TRBV10-3	-	-	TRBJ1-1	CAIRKLDRNTEAFF	TGTGCCATCAGAAAGTTGGACAGGAACACTGAAGCTTTCTTT
TRBV6-2/TRBV6-3	TRBD1	once	TRBJ1-3	CASSRDSGNTIYF	TGTGCCAGCAGTCGGGACAGTGGAAACACCATATATTTT
TRBV19	-	-	TRBJ2-6	CASSRRGTGANVLTF	TGTGCCAGCTCAAGGAGAGGGACTGGGGCCAACGTCCTGACTTTC
TRBV18	-	-	TRBJ1-4	CASSPVGGVDEKLFF	TGTGCCAGCTCACCCGTCGGGGGAGTCGACGAAAAACTGTTTTTT